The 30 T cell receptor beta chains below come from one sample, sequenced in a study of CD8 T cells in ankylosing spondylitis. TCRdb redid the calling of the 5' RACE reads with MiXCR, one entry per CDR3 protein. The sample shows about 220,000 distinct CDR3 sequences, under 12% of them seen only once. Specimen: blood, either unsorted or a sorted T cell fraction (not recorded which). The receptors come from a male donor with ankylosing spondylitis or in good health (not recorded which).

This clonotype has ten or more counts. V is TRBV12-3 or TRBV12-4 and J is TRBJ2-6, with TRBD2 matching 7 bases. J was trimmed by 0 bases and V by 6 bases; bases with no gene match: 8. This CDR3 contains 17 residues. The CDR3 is CASSLGGGTSGANVLTF. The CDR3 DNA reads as TGTGCCAGCAGCCTGGGCGGGGGAACCTCTGGGGCCAACGTCCTGACTTTC.

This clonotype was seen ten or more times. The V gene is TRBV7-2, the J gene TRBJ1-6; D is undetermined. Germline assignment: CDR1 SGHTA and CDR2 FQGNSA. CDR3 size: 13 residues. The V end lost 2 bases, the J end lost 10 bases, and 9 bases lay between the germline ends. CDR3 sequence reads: CASSLLTGSPLHF. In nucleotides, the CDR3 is TGTGCCAGCAGCTTACTGACCGGATCACCCCTCCACTTT.

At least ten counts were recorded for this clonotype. CDR3 bases: TGCAGTGCTGGGGGAACCAGGGCCGGCACAGATACGCAGTATTTT. Translating it yields CSAGGTRAGTDTQYF. The V gene is TRBV20-1, the J gene TRBJ2-3, with D perhaps assigned TRBD1 or TRBD2 (5 bases each). V lost 5 bases, J lost 1 base, and 16 bases lay in between. Germline values: CDR1 DFQATT, CDR2 SNEGSKA (reference sequence). The CDR3 has 15 residues.

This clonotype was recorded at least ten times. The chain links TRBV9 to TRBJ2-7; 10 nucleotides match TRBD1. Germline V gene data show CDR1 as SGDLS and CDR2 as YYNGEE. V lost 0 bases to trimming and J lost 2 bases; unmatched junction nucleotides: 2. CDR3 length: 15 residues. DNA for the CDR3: TGTGCCAGCAGCGTAGAGGGGACAGGGGCCTACGAGCAGTACTTC. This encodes CASSVEGTGAYEQYF.

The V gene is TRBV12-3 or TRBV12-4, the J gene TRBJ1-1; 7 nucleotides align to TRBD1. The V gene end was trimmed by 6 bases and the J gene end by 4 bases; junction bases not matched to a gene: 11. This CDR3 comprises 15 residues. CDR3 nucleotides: TGTGCCAGCAGGAGGGAAGGGGGCCTGGGCACTGAAGCTTTCTTT. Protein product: CASRREGGLGTEAFF.

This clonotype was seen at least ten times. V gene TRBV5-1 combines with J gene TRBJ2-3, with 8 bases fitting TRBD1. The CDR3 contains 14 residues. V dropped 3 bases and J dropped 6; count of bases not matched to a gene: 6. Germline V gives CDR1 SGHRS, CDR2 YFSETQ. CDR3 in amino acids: CASSSRDRWDTQYF. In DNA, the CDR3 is TGCGCCAGCAGCTCCCGGGACAGGTGGGATACGCAGTATTTT.

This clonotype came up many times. The CDR3 region is CASCRDRRDTDTQYF. The DNA for the CDR3 is TGTGCCAGTTGCCGGGACAGGAGGGACACAGATACGCAGTATTTT. The chain recombines TRBV7-2 with TRBJ2-3, with 8 nucleotides matching TRBD1. The CDR3 sequence is 15 residues long. V shed 9 bases and J 2 bases; nucleotides not matched to a gene: 10. The germline V gene has CDR1 SGHTA and CDR2 FQGNSA.

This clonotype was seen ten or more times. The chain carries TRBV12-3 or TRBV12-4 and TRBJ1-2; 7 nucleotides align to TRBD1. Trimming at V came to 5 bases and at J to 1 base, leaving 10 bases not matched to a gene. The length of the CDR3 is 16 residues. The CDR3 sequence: CASSLTGTGLNYGYTF. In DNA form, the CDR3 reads TGTGCCAGCAGTCTGACAGGGACGGGCCTTAACTATGGCTACACCTTC.

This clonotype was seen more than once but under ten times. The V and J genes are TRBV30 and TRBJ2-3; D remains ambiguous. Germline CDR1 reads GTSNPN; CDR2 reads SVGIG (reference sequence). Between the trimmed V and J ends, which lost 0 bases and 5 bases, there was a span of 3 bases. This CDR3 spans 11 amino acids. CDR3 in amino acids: CAWSVEDTQYF. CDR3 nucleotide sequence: TGTGCCTGGAGTGTTGAAGATACGCAGTATTTT.

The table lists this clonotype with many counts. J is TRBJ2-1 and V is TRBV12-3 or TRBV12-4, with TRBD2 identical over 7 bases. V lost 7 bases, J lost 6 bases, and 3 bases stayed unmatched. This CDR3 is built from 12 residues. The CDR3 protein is CASTPGGNEQFF. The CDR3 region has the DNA TGTGCCAGCACCCCGGGGGGCAATGAGCAGTTCTTC.

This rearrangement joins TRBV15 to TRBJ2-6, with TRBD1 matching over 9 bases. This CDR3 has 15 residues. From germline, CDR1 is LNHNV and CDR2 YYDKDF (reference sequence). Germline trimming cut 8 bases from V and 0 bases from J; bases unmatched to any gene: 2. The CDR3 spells CATGTGTSGANVLTF. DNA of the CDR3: TGTGCCACCGGGACAGGGACCTCTGGGGCCAACGTCCTGACTTTC.

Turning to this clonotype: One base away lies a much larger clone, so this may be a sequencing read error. This CDR3 reads CASSLDRADRVAYYEQFF. The CDR3 coding sequence is TGTGCCAGCAGCTTAGATAGGGCAGACAGGGTTGCCTACTATGAGCAGTTCTTC. The rearrangement joins TRBV11-2 to TRBJ2-1; TRBD1 matches at 7 bases. There are 18 residues in the CDR3. Looked up from germline, CDR1 is SGHAT and CDR2 is FQNNGV.

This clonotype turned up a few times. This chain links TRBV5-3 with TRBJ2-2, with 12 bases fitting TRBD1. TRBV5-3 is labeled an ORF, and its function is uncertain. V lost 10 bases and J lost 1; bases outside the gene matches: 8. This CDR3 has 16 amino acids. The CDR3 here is CAQGQGALQNTGELFF. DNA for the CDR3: TGTGCCCAGGGACAGGGGGCCCTTCAGAACACCGGGGAGCTGTTTTTT.

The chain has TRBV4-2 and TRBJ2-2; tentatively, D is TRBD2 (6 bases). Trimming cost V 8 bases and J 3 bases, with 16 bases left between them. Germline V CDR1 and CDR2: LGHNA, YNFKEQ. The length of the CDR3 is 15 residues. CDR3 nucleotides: TGTGCCAGCGGCAAGGGAGGAGATTACACCGGGGAGCTGTTTTTT. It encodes CASGKGGDYTGELFF.

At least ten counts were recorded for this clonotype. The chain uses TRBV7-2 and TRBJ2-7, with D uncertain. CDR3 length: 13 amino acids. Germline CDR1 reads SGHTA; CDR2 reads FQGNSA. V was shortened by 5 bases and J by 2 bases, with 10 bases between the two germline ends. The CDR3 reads CASSMDGTYEQYF. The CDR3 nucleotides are TGTGCCAGCAGCATGGACGGCACCTACGAGCAGTACTTC. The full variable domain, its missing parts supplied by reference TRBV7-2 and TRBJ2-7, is GAGVSQSPSNKVTEKGKDVELRCDPISGHTALYWYRQSLGQGLEFLIYFQGNSAPDKSGLPSDRFSAERTGGSVSTLTIQRTQQEDSAVYLCASSMDGTYEQYFGPGTRLTVT.

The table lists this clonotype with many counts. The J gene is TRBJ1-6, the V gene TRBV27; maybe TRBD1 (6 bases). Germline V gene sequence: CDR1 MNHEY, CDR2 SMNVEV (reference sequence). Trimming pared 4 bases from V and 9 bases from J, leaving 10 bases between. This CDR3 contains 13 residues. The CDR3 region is CASSSPGVSPLHF. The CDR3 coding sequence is TGTGCCAGCAGTTCGCCAGGGGTTTCACCCCTCCACTTT.

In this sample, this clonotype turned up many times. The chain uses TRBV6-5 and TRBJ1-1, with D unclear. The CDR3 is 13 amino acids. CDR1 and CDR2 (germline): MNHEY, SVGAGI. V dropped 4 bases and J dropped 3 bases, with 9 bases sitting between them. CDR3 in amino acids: CASSFRRYTEAFF. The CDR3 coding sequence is TGTGCCAGCAGTTTCAGGAGGTACACTGAAGCTTTCTTT.

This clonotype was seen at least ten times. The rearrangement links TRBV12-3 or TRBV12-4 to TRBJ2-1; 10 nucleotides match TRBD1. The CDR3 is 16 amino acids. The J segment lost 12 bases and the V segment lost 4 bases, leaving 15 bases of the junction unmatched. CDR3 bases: TGTGCCAGCAGTTCCGCCGGGGACAGGGGACTAAACGGGCAGTTCTTC. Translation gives CASSSAGDRGLNGQFF.

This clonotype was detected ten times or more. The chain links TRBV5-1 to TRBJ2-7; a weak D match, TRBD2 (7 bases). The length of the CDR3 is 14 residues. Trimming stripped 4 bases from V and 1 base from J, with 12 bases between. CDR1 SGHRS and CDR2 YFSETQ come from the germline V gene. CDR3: CASSGGGQSYEQYF. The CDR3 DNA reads TGCGCCAGCAGCGGCGGGGGCCAATCCTACGAGCAGTACTTC.

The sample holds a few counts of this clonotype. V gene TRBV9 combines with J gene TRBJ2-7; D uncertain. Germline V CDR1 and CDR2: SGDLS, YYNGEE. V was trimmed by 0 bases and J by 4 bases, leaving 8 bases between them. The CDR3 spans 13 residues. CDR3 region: CASSVGLEYEQYF. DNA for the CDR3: TGTGCCAGCAGCGTAGGTCTCGAATACGAGCAGTACTTC.

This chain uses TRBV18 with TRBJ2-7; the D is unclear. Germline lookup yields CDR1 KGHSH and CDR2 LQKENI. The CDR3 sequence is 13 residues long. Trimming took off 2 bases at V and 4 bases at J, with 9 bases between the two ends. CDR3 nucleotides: TGTGCCAGCTCACCAGGTAGCCTTTACGAGCAGTACTTC. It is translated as CASSPGSLYEQYF.

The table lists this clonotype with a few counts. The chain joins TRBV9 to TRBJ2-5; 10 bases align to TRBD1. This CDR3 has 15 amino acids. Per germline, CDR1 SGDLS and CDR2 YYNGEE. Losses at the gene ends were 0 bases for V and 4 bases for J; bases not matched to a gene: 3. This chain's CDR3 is CASSVGGQGRETQYF. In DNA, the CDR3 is TGTGCCAGCAGCGTAGGGGGACAGGGGAGAGAGACCCAGTACTTC.

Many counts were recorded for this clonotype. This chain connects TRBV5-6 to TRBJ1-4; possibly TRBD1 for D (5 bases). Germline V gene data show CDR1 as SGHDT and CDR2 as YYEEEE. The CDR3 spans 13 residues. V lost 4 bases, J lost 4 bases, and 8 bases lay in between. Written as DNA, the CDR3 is TGTGCCAGCAGCGGGACGGGTAATGAAAAACTGTTTTTT. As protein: CASSGTGNEKLFF.

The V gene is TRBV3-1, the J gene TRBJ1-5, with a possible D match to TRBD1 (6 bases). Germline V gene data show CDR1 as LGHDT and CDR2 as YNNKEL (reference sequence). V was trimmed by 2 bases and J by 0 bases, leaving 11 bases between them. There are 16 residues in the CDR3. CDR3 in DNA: TGTGCCAGCAGCCAACCCGGGGGCCATAGCAATCAGCCCCAGCATTTT. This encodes CASSQPGGHSNQPQHF.

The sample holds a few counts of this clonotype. Here the CDR3 DNA reads TGCAGTGCCCTAGGAGTCCGCGGGGGGGCATACAATGAGCAGTTCTTC. The encoded protein is CSALGVRGGAYNEQFF. V and J are TRBV20-1 and TRBJ2-1, with TRBD2 identical over 9 bases. V dropped 6 bases and J dropped 4; count of bases not matched to a gene: 13. Germline V lookup: CDR1 DFQATT, CDR2 SNEGSKA (reference sequence). The CDR3 has 16 residues.

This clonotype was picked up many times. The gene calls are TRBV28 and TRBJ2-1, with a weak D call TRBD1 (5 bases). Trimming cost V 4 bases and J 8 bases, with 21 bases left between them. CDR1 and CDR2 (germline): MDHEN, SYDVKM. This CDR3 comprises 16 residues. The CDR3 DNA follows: TGTGCCAGCAGTTCCAACGGTGGGGCGATGGACGATGAGCAGTTCTTC. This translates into CASSSNGGAMDDEQFF.

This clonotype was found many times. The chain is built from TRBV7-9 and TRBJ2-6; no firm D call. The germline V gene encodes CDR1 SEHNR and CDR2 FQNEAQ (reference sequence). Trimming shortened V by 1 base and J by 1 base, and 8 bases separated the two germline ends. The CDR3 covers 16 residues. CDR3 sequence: CASSLGDKSGANVLTF. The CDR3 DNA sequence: TGTGCCAGCAGCTTAGGAGACAAGTCTGGGGCCAACGTCCTGACTTTC.

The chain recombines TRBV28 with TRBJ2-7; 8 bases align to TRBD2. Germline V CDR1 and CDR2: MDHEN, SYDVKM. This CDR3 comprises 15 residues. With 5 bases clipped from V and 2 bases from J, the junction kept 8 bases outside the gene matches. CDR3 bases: TGTGCCAGCAGTCCTCAGCGGGGGTTAACCTACGAGCAGTACTTC. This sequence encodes CASSPQRGLTYEQYF. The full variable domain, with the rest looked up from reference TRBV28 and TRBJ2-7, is DVKVTQSSRYLVKRTGEKVFLECVQDMDHENMFWYRQDPGLGLRLIYFSYDVKMKEKGDIPEGYSVSREKKERFSLILESASTNQTSMYLCASSPQRGLTYEQYFGPGTRLTVT.

The CDR3 region is CASSSVVTTGANVLTF. CDR3 nucleotide sequence: TGCGCCAGCAGTTCAGTGGTAACGACCGGGGCCAACGTCCTGACTTTC. This rearrangement joins TRBV5-1 to TRBJ2-6, with D uncertain. The V end was cut by 5 bases, the J end by 4 bases, with 16 bases between. Germline CDR1 and CDR2: SGHRS and YFSETQ. CDR3 size: 16 residues.

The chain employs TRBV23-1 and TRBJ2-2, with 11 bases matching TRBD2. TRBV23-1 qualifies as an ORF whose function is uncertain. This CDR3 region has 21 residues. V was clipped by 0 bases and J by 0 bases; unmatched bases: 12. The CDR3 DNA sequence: TGCGCCAGCAGTCAATCCCCCGAGGCTAGCGGGGGGATCGCGAACACCGGGGAGCTGTTTTTT. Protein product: CASSQSPEASGGIANTGELFF.